This T cell receptor (beta chain) was profiled in a study of early T cells in non-severe SARS-CoV-2 infection. Study in general: With bulk RNA from unsorted whole blood as input, sequencing yielded unpaired chains.

Per germline, CDR1 SGHRS and CDR2 YFSETQ. V shed 0 bases, J shed 5 bases, and the junction held 8 bases outside the gene matches. The CDR3 spans 16 residues. This clonotype was recorded many times. Its antigen is not identified. Study-wide results and caveats: Anti-spike CD8 responses were favored by VDJdb matching, which missed private and CD4 specificities.

Unique molecular identifiers were added to individual cDNA molecules. TCRdb re-called the 5' RACE reads with MiXCR, one entry per CDR3 protein. Of tens of thousands of distinct CDR3 sequences listed, 4% to 5% were seen once; the top ten hold 4.4%. The chain couples TRBV5-1 to TRBJ2-3; 8 bases align to TRBD2. Sequenced sample: whole blood. This TCR was sampled from an adult who was a healthcare worker with PCR-confirmed SARS-CoV-2 infection or an uninfected control (not recorded which). The CDR3 DNA reads as TGCGCCAGCAGCTTGGGTGGCTGGCGGGAGGAAGATACGCAGTATTTT. This encodes CASSLGGWREEDTQYF.